The 23 T cell receptor beta chains given below trace back to one sample, sequenced in a study of neurological immune-mediated disorders. TCRdb recomputed calls from the 5' RACE reads with MiXCR, one row per CDR3 protein. The sample lists about 50,000 distinct CDR3 sequences; roughly 15% were seen once. Sequencing input: PBMCs. The receptors come from a man aged 60-69 years in good health.

This chain connects TRBV29-1 to TRBJ2-3, with 9 nucleotides matching TRBD2. Germline-derived CDR1 and CDR2 are SQVTM and ANQGSEA. The CDR3 runs to 14 residues. The trim removed 4 bases at V and 0 bases at J, leaving 2 bases unmatched. In nucleotides, the CDR3 is TGCAGCGTTGGTCTAGCGGGAAGCACAGATACGCAGTATTTT. It encodes CSVGLAGSTDTQYF.

At least ten counts were recorded for this clonotype. The gene calls are TRBV28 and TRBJ1-1; D unclear. Germline values: CDR1 MDHEN, CDR2 SYDVKM. Trimming stripped 6 bases from V and 6 bases from J, with 17 bases between. The CDR3 spans 14 residues. CDR3 region: CASSYHRTAPEAFF. CDR3 nucleotides: TGTGCCAGCAGCTACCACCGGACGGCTCCTGAAGCTTTCTTT.

This clonotype was recorded many times. The chain is built from TRBV29-1 and TRBJ2-3, with D possibly TRBD1 on 5 matching bases. From germline, CDR1 is SQVTM and CDR2 ANQGSEA. V lost 4 bases and J lost 4, with 12 bases in between. The CDR3 spans 13 residues. DNA of the CDR3: TGCAGCGTTGGGGGCGGCAGCCCAGATACGCAGTATTTT. This encodes CSVGGGSPDTQYF.

This clonotype appeared many times. The V call is TRBV5-5, the J call TRBJ2-1; tentative D call: TRBD2 (5 bases). Per germline, CDR1 SGHKS and CDR2 YYEKEE (reference sequence). This CDR3 has 13 residues. Deletions cut 5 bases from V and 3 bases from J, with 9 bases between. This CDR3 reads CASSSGNYNEQFF. The DNA for the CDR3 is TGTGCCAGCAGTTCGGGGAACTACAATGAGCAGTTCTTC.

The sample holds many counts of this clonotype. V usage is TRBV5-1 and J usage is TRBJ2-5; a possible D gene is TRBD1 (6 bases). Germline-derived CDR1 and CDR2 are SGHRS and YFSETQ. CDR3 length: 17 amino acids. Trimming pared 4 bases from V and 5 bases from J, leaving 24 bases between. The CDR3 region has the DNA TGCGCCAGCAGCCTACGCCCAGGTGCAGGGGCGGTGGAGACCCAGTACTTC. Protein sequence: CASSLRPGAGAVETQYF.

In its sample, this clonotype was seen many times. V is TRBV20-1 and J is TRBJ2-7; 7 bases match TRBD1. Trimming took 6 bases from V and 7 from J; bases not matched to a gene: 15. The V gene's germline CDR1 is DFQATT and CDR2 SNEGSKA (reference sequence). This CDR3 is 14 amino acids long. CDR3 residues: CSAQTGPGAGEQYF. The CDR3 DNA follows: TGCAGTGCCCAGACAGGGCCAGGGGCGGGTGAGCAGTACTTC.

This clonotype was counted many times. The J gene is TRBJ2-7, the V gene TRBV12-3 or TRBV12-4; D not certain. V lost 3 bases and J 6 bases, leaving 9 bases between the germline ends. The CDR3 length is 12 residues. Here the CDR3 DNA reads TGTGCCAGCAGTTTTGGTCTGATCGAGCAGTACTTC. Translating gives CASSFGLIEQYF.

This clonotype has a count of ten or more. This chain's CDR3 is CATTGSSYEQYF. DNA of the CDR3: TGTGCCACTACCGGGTCTTCCTACGAGCAGTACTTC. V usage is TRBV28 and J usage is TRBJ2-7; D unresolved. Germline loops: CDR1 MDHEN, CDR2 SYDVKM. V was shortened by 10 bases and J by 1 base, with 11 bases between the two germline ends. CDR3 length: 12 amino acids.

This clonotype was recorded many times. This rearrangement joins TRBV7-3 to TRBJ2-1; D not resolved. The germline V gene encodes CDR1 SGHTA and CDR2 FQGTGA. With 2 bases removed from V and 10 bases from J, the gap between germline ends came to 15 bases. The CDR3 sequence is 14 residues long. CDR3 nucleotide sequence: TGTGCCAGCAGCTTACTAGTTCCCAATGAGGAGCAGTTCTTC. Translated, it gives CASSLLVPNEEQFF.

This clonotype was seen many times. CDR3 protein: CASSRNSGYPYEQYF. Written as DNA, the CDR3 is TGTGCCAGCAGCCGAAATAGCGGGTATCCCTACGAGCAGTACTTC. The V call is TRBV7-8, the J call TRBJ2-7; 7 bases agree with TRBD2. The V and J ends lost 5 bases and 2 bases, in that order; junction bases with no gene match: 9. This CDR3 contains 15 residues. Germline-derived CDR1 and CDR2 are SGHVS and FQNEAQ.

This clonotype was seen ten or more times. The chain carries TRBV3-1 and TRBJ2-2; the match to TRBD2 covers 9 bases. Trimming removed 4 bases from V and 5 bases from J; junction bases left unmatched: 8. This CDR3 region has 16 residues. The germline CDR1 and CDR2 sequences are LGHDT and YNNKEL (reference sequence). The CDR3 DNA reads TGTGCCAGCAGCCGAGTAGCGGGAGTTGGGACCGGGGAGCTGTTTTTT. Protein sequence: CASSRVAGVGTGELFF.

This clonotype appeared many times. The V and J genes are TRBV29-1 and TRBJ2-5; 8 positions match TRBD2. This CDR3 comprises 13 residues. CDR1 and CDR2 (germline): SQVTM, ANQGSEA. After removal of 5 bases from V and 0 bases from J, the junction contained 2 bases not matched to a gene. Here the CDR3 reads CSVPAGDQETQYF. In nucleotides, the CDR3 is TGCAGCGTTCCAGCGGGGGACCAAGAGACCCAGTACTTC.

This clonotype showed up many times. This sequence joins TRBV5-1 and TRBJ2-7; a weak D match, TRBD2 (6 bases). The CDR3 covers 11 residues. The ends were cut back, 2 bases at V and 7 bases at J, with 7 bases in the middle. Germline V CDR1 and CDR2: SGHRS, YFSETQ. This CDR3 is CASSFGGEQYF. Here the CDR3 DNA reads TGCGCCAGCAGCTTCGGGGGAGAGCAGTACTTC.

This clonotype has a single count. The chain links TRBV7-9 to TRBJ2-7; D is tentatively TRBD1 or TRBD2 (7 bases each). Germline V CDR1 and CDR2: SEHNR, FQNEAQ (reference sequence). The CDR3 consists of 15 residues. The germline V and J ends were trimmed by 2 bases and 5 bases, with 16 bases remaining between them. The CDR3 reads CASSLPRGGPDEQYF. Written as DNA, the CDR3 is TGTGCCAGCAGCTTACCCAGGGGGGGCCCGGACGAGCAGTACTTC.

This clonotype was seen at least ten times. The genes are TRBV5-1 and TRBJ2-7, with 8 bases lining up with TRBD1. The trim removed 2 bases at V and 3 bases at J, leaving 4 bases unmatched. The CDR3 has 14 amino acids. Germline-derived CDR1 and CDR2 are SGHRS and YFSETQ. CDR3 bases: TGCGCCAGCAGCTTTGGTGACAGGGGCTACGAGCAGTACTTC. Translated, it gives CASSFGDRGYEQYF.

This clonotype was seen repeatedly, ten times or more. The chain recombines TRBV9 with TRBJ2-2; D gene uncertain. CDR3 length: 12 residues. The V and J ends lost 0 bases and 5 bases respectively, with 2 bases between them. The V gene's germline CDR1 is SGDLS and CDR2 YYNGEE. CDR3 DNA sequence: TGTGCCAGCAGCGTAGGGACCGGGGAGCTGTTTTTT. Translating it yields CASSVGTGELFF. Using reference TRBV9 and TRBJ2-2 for the parts outside the CDR3, the full variable domain is DSGVTQTPKHLITATGQRVTLRCSPRSGDLSVYWYQQSLDQGLQFLIQYYNGEERAKGNILERFSAQQFPDLHSELNLSSLELGDSALYFCASSVGTGELFFGEGSRLTVL.

This clonotype was observed at least ten times. The CDR3 loop is CASSPGTPREQFF. CDR3 nucleotides: TGTGCCAGCAGCCCCGGGACCCCCCGGGAGCAGTTCTTC. The chain has TRBV11-3 and TRBJ2-1; D tentatively reads TRBD1 or TRBD2 (5 bases each). The CDR3 totals 13 residues. The germline V gene encodes CDR1 SGHNT and CDR2 YENEEA. Trimming pared 5 bases from V and 10 bases from J, leaving 15 bases between.

This clonotype has at least ten counts. The chain has TRBV12-3 or TRBV12-4 and TRBJ2-1; a possible D gene is TRBD1 (5 bases). V was trimmed by 5 bases and J by 1 base, leaving 6 bases between them. The CDR3 consists of 13 residues. CDR3: CASSAGSYNEQFF. CDR3 DNA: TGTGCCAGCAGTGCAGGGTCCTACAATGAGCAGTTCTTC.

This clonotype was detected many times. The rearrangement joins TRBV7-2 to TRBJ2-5, with a possible D match to TRBD2 (6 bases). Trimming removed 3 bases from V and 5 bases from J, with 19 bases in between. From germline, CDR1 is SGHTA and CDR2 FQGNSA. The CDR3 has 16 residues. The CDR3 DNA follows: TGTGCCAGCAGCTTCCAGACTAGTTTCGAGGGGGAGACCCAGTACTTC. This codes for CASSFQTSFEGETQYF.

This clonotype was counted at least ten times. The chain couples TRBV5-1 to TRBJ2-7, with 7 bases identical to TRBD2. The CDR3 spans 13 residues. V lost 1 base, J lost 3 bases, and 1 base stayed unmatched. Germline CDR1 and CDR2: SGHRS and YFSETQ. This CDR3 reads CASSLSSGYEQYF. For the CDR3, the DNA is TGCGCCAGCAGCTTGTCTAGCGGCTACGAGCAGTACTTC.

This clonotype was observed at least ten times. The chain recombines TRBV4-2 with TRBJ2-1; 10 nucleotides align to TRBD2. Germline V gene lookup returns CDR1 LGHNA and CDR2 YNFKEQ. Trimming cost V 5 bases and J 4 bases; bases outside gene matches: 5. CDR3 size: 15 residues. The CDR3 bases are TGTGCCAGCAGCACGACTAGCGGGTCTTACAATGAGCAGTTCTTC. Amino acid sequence: CASSTTSGSYNEQFF.

At least ten counts were recorded for this clonotype. The CDR3 region is CSVATFGGDNEQFF. CDR3 sequence (DNA): TGCAGCGTTGCAACGTTTGGAGGCGACAATGAGCAGTTCTTC. The rearrangement joins TRBV29-1 to TRBJ2-1; tentative D call: TRBD2 (5 bases). The CDR3 totals 14 residues. From germline, CDR1 is SQVTM and CDR2 ANQGSEA. V lost 4 bases to trimming and J lost 5 bases, with 15 bases between them.

In its sample, this clonotype was seen many times. V gene TRBV9 combines with J gene TRBJ2-1; D gene uncertain. V lost 3 bases to trimming and J lost 0 bases, with 13 bases between them. The CDR3 has 16 amino acids. Germline V gene data show CDR1 as SGDLS and CDR2 as YYNGEE. The CDR3, as DNA: TGTGCCAGCAGCGCTCGCTGGGGTAGCTCCTACAATGAGCAGTTCTTC. It specifies CASSARWGSSYNEQFF.